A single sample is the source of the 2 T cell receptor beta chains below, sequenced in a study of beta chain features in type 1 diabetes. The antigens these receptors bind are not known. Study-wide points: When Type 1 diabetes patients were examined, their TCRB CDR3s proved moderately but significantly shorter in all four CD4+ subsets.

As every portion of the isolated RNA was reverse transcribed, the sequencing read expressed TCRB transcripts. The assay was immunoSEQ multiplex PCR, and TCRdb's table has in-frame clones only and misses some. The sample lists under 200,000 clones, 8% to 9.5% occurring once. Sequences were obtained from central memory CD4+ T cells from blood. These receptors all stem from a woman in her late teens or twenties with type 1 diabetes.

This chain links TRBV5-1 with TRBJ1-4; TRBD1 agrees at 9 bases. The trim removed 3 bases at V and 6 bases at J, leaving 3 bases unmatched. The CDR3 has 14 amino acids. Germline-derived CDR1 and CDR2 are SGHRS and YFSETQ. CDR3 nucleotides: TGCGCCAGCAGCTGGGGACAGGGTGATGAAAAACTGTTTTTT. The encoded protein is CASSWGQGDEKLFF.

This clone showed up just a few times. The CDR3 spells CASSLIARGIEQYF. The CDR3 DNA is TGTGCCAGCAGCTTGATTGCCAGGGGGATCGAGCAGTACTTC. This chain connects TRBV5-6 to TRBJ2-7, with 7 bases identical to TRBD1. Germline trimming cut 1 base from V and 6 bases from J; bases unmatched to any gene: 7. This CDR3 is 14 amino acids long. Germline V gives CDR1 SGHDT, CDR2 YYEEEE.